This T cell receptor (beta chain) was identified during a study of blood T cells in healthy people across ages. CDR1 is SGHTA and CDR2 is FQGNSA in the germline V gene. Trimming shortened V by 7 bases and J by 6 bases, and 10 bases separated the two germline ends. This CDR3 has 12 amino acids. Each donor's blood draw was 7.5 to 10 milliliters of peripheral blood. Alongside a J-beta primer mix, a sample-barcoded 5' primer served in a second PCR lasting roughly 7 to 11 cycles. MiXCR was run by TCRdb on the 5' RACE reads, yielding one entry per CDR3 protein. The profile shows hundreds of thousands of distinct CDR3 sequences, 55% to 65% of them singletons.

The gene calls are TRBV7-2 and TRBJ2-1; D may correspond to TRBD1 or TRBD2 (5 bases each). Input material: blood. The sequence derives from a man aged 30 to 45 in good health. The CDR3 reads CASKWGSNEQFF. In nucleotides, the CDR3 is TGTGCCAGCAAATGGGGGTCCAATGAGCAGTTCTTC.